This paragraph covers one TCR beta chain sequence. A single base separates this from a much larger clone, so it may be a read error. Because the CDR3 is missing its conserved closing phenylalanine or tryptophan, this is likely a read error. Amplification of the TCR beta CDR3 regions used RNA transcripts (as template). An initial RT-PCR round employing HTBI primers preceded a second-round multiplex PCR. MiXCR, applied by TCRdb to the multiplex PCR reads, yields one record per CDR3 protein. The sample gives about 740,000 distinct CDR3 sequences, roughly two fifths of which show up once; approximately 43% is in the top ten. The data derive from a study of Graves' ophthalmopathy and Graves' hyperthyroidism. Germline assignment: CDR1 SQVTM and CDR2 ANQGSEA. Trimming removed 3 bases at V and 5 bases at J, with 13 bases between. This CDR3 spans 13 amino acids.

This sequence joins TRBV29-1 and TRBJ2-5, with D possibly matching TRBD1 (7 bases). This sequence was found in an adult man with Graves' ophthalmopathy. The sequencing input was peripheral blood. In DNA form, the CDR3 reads TGCAGCGTTGACAGGGGGGCTTGGGAGACCCAGTACTCC. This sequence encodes CSVDRGAWETQYS.